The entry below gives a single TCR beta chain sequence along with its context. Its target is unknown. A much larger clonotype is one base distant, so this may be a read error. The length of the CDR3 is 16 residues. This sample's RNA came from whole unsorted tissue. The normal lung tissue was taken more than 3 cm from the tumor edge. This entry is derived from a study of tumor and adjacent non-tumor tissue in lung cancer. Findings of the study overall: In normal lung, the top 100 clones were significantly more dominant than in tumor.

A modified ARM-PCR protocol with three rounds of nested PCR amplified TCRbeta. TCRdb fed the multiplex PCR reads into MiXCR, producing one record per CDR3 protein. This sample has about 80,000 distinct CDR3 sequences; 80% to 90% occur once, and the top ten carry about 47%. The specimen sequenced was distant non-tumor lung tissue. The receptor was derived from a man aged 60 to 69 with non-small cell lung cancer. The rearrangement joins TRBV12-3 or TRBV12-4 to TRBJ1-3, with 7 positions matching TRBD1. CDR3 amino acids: CTSSPNRQGSGNTIYF. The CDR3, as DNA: TGTACCAGCAGTCCTAACCGACAGGGAAGTGGAAACACCATATATTTT.